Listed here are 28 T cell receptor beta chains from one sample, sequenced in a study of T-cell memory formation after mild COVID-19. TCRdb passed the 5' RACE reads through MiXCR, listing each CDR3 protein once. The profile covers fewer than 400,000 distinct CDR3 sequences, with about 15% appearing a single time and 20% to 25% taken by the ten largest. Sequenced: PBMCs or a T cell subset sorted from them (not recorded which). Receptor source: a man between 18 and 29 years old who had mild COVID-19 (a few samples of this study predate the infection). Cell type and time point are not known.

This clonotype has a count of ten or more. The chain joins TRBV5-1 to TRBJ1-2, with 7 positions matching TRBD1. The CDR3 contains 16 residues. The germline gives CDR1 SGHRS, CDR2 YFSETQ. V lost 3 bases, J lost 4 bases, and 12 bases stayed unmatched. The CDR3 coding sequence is TGCGCCAGCAGCTCAGAGACAGGGTTTCTTGGCTATGGCTACACCTTC. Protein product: CASSSETGFLGYGYTF.

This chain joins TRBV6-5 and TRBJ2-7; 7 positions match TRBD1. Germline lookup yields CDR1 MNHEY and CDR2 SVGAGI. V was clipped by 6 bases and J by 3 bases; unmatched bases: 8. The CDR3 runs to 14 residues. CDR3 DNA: TGTGCCAGCAGCTCCTCCTACAGGGGCTACGAGCAGTACTTC. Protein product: CASSSSYRGYEQYF.

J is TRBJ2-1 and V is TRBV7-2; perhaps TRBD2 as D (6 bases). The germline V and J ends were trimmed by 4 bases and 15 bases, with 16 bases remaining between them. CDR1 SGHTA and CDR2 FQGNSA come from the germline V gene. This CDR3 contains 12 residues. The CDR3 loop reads CASSYLGREVFF. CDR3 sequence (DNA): TGTGCCAGCAGCTACCTGGGCAGGGAGGTGTTCTTC.

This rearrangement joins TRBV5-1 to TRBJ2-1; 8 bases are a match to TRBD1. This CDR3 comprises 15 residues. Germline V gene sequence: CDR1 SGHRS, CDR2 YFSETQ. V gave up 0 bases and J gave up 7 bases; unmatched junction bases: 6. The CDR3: CASSLDRGASNEQFF. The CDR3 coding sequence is TGCGCCAGCAGCTTGGACAGGGGGGCATCGAATGAGCAGTTCTTC.

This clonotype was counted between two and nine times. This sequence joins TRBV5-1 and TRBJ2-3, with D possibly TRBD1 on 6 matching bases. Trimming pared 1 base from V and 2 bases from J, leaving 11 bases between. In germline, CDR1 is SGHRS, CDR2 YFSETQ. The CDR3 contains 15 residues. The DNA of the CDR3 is TGCGCCAGCAGCTTGACTCGGACAGTCACAGATACGCAGTATTTT. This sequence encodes CASSLTRTVTDTQYF.

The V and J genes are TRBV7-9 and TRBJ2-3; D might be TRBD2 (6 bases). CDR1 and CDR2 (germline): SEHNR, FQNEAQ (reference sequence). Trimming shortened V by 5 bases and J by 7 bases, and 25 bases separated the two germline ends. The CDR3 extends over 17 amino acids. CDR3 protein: CASSPFHVGEALHTQYF. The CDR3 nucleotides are TGTGCCAGCAGCCCTTTTCACGTGGGGGAGGCTCTACATACGCAGTATTTT. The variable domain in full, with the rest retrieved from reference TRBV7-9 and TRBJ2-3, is DTGVSQNPRHKITKRGQNVTFRCDPISEHNRLYWYRQTLGQGPEFLTYFQNEAQLEKSRLLSDRFSAERPKGSFSTLEIQRTEQGDSAMYLCASSPFHVGEALHTQYFGPGTRLTVL.

CDR3 protein: CASSFQGSTEAFF. Written as DNA, the CDR3 is TGCGCCAGCAGCTTTCAGGGAAGCACTGAAGCTTTCTTT. The V call is TRBV5-1, the J call TRBJ1-1, with a weak D call TRBD1 (5 bases). The V end lost 2 bases, the J end lost 4 bases, and 9 bases lay between the germline ends. This CDR3 region has 13 residues. Germline V gene sequence: CDR1 SGHRS, CDR2 YFSETQ. The full variable domain, in which reference TRBV5-1 and TRBJ1-1 provide the parts outside the CDR3, is KAGVTQTPRYLIKTRGQQVTLSCSPISGHRSVSWYQQTPGQGLQFLFEYFSETQRNKGNFPGRFSGRQFSNSRSEMNVSTLELGDSALYLCASSFQGSTEAFFGQGTRLTVV.

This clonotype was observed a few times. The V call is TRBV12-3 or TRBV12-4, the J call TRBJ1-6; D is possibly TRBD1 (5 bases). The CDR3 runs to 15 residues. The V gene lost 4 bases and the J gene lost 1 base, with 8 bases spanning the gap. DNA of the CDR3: TGTGCCAGCAGTTCCGGGGGATCCTATAATTCACCCCTCCACTTT. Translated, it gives CASSSGGSYNSPLHF.

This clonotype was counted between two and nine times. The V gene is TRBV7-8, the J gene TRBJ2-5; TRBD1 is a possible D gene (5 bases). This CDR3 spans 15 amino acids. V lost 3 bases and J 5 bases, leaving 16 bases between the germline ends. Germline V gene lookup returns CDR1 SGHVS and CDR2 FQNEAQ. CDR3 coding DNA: TGTGCCAGCAGCTTCGGCAGGGTCTTTAGGGAGACCCAGTACTTC. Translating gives CASSFGRVFRETQYF.

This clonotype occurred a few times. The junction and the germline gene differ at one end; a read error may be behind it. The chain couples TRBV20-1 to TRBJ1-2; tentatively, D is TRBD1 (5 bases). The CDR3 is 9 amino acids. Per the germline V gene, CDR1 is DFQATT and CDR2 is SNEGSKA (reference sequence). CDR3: CSASQGEFF. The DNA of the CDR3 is TGCAGTGCTAGCCAGGGTGAATTCTTC.

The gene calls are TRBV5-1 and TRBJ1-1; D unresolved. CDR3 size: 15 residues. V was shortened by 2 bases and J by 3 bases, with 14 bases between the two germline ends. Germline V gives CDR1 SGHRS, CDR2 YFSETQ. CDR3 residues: CASSFESPAYTEAFF. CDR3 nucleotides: TGCGCCAGCAGCTTTGAATCCCCGGCCTACACTGAAGCTTTCTTT.

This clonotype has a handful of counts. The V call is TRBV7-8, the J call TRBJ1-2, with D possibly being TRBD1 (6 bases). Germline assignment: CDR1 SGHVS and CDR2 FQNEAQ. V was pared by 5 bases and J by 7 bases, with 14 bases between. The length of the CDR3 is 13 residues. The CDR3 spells CASSRTAAGGYTF. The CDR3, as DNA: TGTGCCAGCAGCCGGACAGCGGCGGGTGGCTACACCTTC.

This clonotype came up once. The CDR3 here is CASSYRPVNTEAFF. CDR3 nucleotides: TGTGCCAGCAGTTACCGGCCGGTGAACACTGAAGCTTTCTTT. This chain joins TRBV6-5 and TRBJ1-1; the D is unclear. V was trimmed by 2 bases and J by 0 bases, leaving 7 bases between them. The CDR3 has 14 residues. Germline assignment: CDR1 MNHEY and CDR2 SVGAGI.

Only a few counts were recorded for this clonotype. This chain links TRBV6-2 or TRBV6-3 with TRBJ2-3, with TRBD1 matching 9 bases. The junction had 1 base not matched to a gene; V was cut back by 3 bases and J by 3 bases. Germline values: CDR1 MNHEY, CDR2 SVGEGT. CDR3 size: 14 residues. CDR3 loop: CASSYGQGTDTQYF. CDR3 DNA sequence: TGTGCCAGCAGTTATGGACAGGGGACAGATACGCAGTATTTT.

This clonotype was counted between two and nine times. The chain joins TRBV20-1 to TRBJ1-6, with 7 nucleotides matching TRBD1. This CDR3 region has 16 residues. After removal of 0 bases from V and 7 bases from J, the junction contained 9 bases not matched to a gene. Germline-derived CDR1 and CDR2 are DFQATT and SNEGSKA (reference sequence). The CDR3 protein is CSARDPRQGDNSPLHF. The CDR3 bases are TGCAGTGCTAGAGATCCGAGACAGGGAGACAATTCACCCCTCCACTTT.

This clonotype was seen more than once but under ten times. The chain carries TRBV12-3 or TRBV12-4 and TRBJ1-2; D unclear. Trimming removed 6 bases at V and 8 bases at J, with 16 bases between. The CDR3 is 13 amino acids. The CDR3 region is CASSLLRADGYTF. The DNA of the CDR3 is TGTGCCAGCAGCCTCCTAAGGGCGGACGGCTACACCTTC.

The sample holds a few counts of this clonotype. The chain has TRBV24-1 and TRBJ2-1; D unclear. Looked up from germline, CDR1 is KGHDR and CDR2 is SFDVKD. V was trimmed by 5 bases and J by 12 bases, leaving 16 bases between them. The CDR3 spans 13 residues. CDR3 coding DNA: TGTGCCACCAGTGCCAGGCCAGTCGATTTGCAGTTCTTC. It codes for CATSARPVDLQFF.

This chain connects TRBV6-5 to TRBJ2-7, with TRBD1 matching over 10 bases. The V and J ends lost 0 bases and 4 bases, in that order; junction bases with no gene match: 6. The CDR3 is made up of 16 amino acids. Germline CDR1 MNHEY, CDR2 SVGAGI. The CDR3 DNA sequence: TGTGCCAGCAGTTACTCGGCGACAGGGGGCGGGTACGAGCAGTACTTC. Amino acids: CASSYSATGGGYEQYF.

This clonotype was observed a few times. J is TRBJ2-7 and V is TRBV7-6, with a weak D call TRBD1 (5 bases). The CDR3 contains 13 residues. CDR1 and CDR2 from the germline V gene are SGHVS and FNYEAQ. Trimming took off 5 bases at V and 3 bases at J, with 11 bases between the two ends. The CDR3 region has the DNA TGTGCCAGCAGCAAGACAGTGATCTACGAGCAGTACTTC. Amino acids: CASSKTVIYEQYF. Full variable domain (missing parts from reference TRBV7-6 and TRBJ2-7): GAGVSQSPRYKVTKRGQDVALRCDPISGHVSLYWYRQALGQGPEFLTYFNYEAQQDKSGLPNDRFSAERPEGSISTLTIQRTEQRDSAMYRCASSKTVIYEQYFGPGTRLTVT.

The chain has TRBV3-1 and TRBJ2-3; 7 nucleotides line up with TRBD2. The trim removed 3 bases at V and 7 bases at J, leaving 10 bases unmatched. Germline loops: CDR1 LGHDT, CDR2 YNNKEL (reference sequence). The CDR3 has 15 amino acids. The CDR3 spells CASSHVGSGENTQYF. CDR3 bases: TGTGCCAGCAGCCACGTCGGCAGCGGGGAAAATACGCAGTATTTT.

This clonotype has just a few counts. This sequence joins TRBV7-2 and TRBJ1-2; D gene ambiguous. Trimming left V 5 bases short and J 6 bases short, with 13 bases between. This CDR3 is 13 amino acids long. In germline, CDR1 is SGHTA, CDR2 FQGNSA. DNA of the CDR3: TGTGCCAGCAGCCGACTGGGCCAGGATGGCTACACCTTC. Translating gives CASSRLGQDGYTF.

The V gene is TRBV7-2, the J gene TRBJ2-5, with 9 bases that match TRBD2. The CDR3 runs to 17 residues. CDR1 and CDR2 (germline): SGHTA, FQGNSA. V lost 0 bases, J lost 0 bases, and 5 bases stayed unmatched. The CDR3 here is CASSLAFAGGHQETQYF. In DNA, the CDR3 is TGTGCCAGCAGCTTAGCGTTTGCGGGGGGGCACCAAGAGACCCAGTACTTC.

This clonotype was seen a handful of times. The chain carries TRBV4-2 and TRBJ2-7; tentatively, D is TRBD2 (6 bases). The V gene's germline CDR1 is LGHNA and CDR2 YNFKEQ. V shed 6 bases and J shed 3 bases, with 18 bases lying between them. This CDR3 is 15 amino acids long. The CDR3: CASSRLTGLHYEQYF. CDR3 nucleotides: TGTGCCAGCAGTCGATTGACGGGACTCCACTACGAGCAGTACTTC.

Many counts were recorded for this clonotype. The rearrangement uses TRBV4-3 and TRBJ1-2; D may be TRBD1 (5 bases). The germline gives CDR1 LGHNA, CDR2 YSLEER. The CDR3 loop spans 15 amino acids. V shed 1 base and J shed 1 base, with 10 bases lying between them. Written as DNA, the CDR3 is TGCGCCAGCAGCCAAGCTCCCCAGGGTAACTATGGCTACACCTTC. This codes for CASSQAPQGNYGYTF.

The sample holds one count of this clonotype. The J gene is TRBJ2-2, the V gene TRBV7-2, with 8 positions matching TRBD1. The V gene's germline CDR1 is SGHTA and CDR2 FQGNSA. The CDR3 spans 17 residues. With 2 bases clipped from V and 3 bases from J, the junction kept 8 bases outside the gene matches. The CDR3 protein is CASSLSRGQGYTGELFF. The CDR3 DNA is TGTGCCAGCAGCTTAAGTCGCGGACAGGGCTACACCGGGGAGCTGTTTTTT.

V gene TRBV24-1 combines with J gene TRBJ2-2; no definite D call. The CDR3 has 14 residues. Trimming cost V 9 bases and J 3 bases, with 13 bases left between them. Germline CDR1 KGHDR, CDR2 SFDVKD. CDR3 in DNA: TGTGCCACCTCTAGGCCCCGGGACACCGGGGAGCTGTTTTTT. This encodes CATSRPRDTGELFF.

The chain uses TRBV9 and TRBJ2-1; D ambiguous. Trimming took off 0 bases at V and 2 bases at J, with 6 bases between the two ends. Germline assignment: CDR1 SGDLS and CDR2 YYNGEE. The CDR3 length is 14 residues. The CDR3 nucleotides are TGTGCCAGCAGCGTAGAGGCGGCCTACAATGAGCAGTTCTTC. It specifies CASSVEAAYNEQFF.

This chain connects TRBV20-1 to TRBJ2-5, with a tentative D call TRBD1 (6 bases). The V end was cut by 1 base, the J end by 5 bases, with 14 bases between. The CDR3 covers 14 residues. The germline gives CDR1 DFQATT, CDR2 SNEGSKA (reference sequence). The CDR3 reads CSARVGAALETQYF. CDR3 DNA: TGCAGTGCTAGAGTGGGGGCAGCCTTGGAGACCCAGTACTTC.